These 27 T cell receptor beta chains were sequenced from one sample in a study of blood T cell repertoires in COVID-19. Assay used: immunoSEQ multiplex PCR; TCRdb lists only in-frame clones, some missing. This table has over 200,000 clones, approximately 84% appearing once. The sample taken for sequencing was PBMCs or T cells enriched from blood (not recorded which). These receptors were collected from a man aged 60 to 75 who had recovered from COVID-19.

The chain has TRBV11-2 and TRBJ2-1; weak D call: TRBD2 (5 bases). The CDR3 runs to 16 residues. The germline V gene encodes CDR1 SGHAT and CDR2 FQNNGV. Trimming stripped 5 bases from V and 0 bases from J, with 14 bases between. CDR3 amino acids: CASSLGEGSSYNEQFF. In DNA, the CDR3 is TGTGCCAGCAGCCTCGGGGAAGGGAGCTCCTACAATGAGCAGTTCTTC.

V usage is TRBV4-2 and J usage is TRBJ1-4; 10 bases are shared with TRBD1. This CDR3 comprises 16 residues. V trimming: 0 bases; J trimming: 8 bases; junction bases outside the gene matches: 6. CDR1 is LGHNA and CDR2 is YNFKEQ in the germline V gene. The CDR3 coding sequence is TGTGCCAGCAGCCAAGATCTTGGACAGGGGGTGGAAAAACTGTTTTTT. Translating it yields CASSQDLGQGVEKLFF.

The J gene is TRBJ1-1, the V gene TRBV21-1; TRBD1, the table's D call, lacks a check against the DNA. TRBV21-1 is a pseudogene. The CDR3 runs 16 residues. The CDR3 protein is CASSKADRGLNTEAFF. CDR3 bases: TGTGCCAGCAGCAAAGCGGACAGGGGATTGAACACTGAAGCTTTCTTT.

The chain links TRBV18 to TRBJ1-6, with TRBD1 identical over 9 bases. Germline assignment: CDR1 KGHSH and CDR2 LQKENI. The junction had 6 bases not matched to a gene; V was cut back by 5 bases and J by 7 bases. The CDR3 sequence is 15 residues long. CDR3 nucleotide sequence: TGTGCCAGCTCATTTGGGACAGGGTGGAATTCACCCCTCCACTTT. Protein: CASSFGTGWNSPLHF. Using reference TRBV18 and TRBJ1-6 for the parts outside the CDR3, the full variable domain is NAGVMQNPRHLVRRRGQEARLRCSPMKGHSHVYWYRQLPEEGLKFMVYLQKENIIDESGMPKERFSAEFPKEGPSILRIQQVVRGDSAAYFCASSFGTGWNSPLHFGNGTRLTVT.

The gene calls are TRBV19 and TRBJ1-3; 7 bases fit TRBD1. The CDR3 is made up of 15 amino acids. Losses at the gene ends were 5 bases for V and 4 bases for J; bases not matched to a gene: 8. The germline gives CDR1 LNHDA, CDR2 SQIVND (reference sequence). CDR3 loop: CASSPRTGGGNTIYF. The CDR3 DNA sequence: TGTGCCAGTAGTCCACGGACAGGTGGCGGAAACACCATATATTTT.

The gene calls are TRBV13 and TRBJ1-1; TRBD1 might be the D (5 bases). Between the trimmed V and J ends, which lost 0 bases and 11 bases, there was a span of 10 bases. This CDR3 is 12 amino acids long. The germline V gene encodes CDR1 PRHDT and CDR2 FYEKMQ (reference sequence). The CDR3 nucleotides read TGTGCCAGCAGCTTAGGAGGGGATTATGCTTTCTTT. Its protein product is CASSLGGDYAFF.

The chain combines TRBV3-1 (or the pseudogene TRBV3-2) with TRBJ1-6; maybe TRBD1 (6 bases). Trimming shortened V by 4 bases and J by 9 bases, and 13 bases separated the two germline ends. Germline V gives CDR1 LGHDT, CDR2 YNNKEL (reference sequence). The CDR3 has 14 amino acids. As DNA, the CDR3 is TGTGCCAGCAGCCCGGGACAAAGGGGTTCACCCCTCCACTTT. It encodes CASSPGQRGSPLHF.

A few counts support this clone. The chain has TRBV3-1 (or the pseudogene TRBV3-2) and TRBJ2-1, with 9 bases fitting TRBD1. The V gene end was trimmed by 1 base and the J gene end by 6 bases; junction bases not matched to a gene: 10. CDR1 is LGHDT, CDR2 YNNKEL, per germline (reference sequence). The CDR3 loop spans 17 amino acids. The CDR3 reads CASSQAGRTGEGNEQFF. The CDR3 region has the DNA TGTGCCAGCAGCCAAGCGGGTAGGACAGGGGAAGGCAATGAGCAGTTCTTC.

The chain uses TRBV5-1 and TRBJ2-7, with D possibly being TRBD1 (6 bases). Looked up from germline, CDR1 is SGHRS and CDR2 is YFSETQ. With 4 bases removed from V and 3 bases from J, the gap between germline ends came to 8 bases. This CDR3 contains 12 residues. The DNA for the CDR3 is TGCGCCAGCAGCCCGGGACACTACGAGCAGTACTTC. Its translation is CASSPGHYEQYF.

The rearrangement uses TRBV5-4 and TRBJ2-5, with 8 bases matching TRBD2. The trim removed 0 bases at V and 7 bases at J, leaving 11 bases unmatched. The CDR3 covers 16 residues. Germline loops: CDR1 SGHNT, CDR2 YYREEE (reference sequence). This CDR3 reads CASSLEAGAASGTQYF. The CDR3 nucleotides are TGTGCCAGCAGCTTGGAAGCGGGGGCCGCATCGGGGACCCAGTACTTC.

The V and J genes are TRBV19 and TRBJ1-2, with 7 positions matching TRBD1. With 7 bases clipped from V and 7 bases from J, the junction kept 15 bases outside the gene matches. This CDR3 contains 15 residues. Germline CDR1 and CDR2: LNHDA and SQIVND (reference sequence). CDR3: CASKSIDRDLSGYTF. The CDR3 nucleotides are TGTGCCAGTAAATCGATTGACAGGGACCTCTCTGGCTACACCTTC.

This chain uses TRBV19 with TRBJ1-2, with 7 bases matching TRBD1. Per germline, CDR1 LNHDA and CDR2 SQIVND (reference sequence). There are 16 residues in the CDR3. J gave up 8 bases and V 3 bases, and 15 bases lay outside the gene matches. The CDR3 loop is CASSIIEGALPRGYTF. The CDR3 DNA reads TGTGCCAGTAGTATTATCGAGGGGGCGCTTCCTCGGGGCTACACCTTC.

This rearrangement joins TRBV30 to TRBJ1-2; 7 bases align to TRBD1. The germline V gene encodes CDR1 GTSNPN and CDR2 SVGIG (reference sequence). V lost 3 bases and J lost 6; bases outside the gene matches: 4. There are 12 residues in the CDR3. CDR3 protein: CAWSPGQDGYTF. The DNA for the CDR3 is TGTGCCTGGAGCCCCGGACAGGATGGCTACACCTTC.

For the CDR3, the DNA is TGTGCCAGCAGCCCGTGGACAGGGTCCGAGCCTGAAAAACTGTTTTTT. Its protein product is CASSPWTGSEPEKLFF. The chain uses TRBV11-3 and TRBJ1-4; 8 nucleotides align to TRBD1. The trim removed 5 bases at V and 7 bases at J, leaving 12 bases unmatched. Germline-derived CDR1 and CDR2 are SGHNT and YENEEA. The CDR3 extends over 16 amino acids.

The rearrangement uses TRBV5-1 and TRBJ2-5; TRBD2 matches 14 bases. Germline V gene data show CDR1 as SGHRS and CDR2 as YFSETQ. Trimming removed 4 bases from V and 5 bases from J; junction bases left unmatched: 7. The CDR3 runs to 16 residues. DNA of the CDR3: TGCGCCAGCAGCGACGGACTAGCGGGGGGTTTTGAGACCCAGTACTTC. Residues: CASSDGLAGGFETQYF. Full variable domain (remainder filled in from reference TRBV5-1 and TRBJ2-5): KAGVTQTPRYLIKTRGQQVTLSCSPISGHRSVSWYQQTPGQGLQFLFEYFSETQRNKGNFPGRFSGRQFSNSRSEMNVSTLELGDSALYLCASSDGLAGGFETQYFGPGTRLLVL.

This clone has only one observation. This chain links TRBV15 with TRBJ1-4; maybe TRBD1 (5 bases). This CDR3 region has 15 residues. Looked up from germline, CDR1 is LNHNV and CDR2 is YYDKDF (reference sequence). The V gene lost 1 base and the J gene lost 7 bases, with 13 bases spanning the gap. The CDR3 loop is CATSRGGGGVEKLFF. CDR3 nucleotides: TGTGCCACCAGCAGAGGTGGGGGGGGTGTTGAAAAACTGTTTTTT.

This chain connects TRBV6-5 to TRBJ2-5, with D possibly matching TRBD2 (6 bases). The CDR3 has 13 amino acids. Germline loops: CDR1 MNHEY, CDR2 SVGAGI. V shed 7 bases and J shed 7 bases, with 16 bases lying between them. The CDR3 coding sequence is TGTGCCAGCACCGGAGCGGGCCCGGGGACCCAGTACTTC. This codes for CASTGAGPGTQYF.

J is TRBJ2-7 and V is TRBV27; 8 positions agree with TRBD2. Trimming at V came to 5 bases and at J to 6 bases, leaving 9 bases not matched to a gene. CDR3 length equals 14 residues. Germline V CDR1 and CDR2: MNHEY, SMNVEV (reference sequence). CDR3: CASSPLGRGSEQYF. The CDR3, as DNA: TGTGCCAGCAGTCCCCTCGGGAGGGGGTCCGAGCAGTACTTC.

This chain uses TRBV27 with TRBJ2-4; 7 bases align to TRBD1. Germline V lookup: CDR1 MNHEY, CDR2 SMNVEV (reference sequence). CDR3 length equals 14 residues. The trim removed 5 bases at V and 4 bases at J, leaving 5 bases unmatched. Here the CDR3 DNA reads TGTGCCAGCAGTAACTGGGACAGAAAAAACATTCAGTACTTC. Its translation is CASSNWDRKNIQYF.

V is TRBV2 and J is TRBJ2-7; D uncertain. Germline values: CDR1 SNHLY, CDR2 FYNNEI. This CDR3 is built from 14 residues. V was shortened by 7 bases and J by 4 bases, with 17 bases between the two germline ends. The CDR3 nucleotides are TGTGCCAGCAAAGTTACGGGTCCCGTTTACGAGCAGTACTTC. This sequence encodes CASKVTGPVYEQYF.

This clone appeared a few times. CDR3 nucleotide sequence: TGTGCCAGCAGTTATAGCGGGGGCCAAGAGACCCAGTACTTC. Its translation: CASSYSGGQETQYF. This sequence joins TRBV2 and TRBJ2-5, with 9 bases matching TRBD2. The CDR3 contains 14 residues. V gave up 5 bases and J gave up 1 base; unmatched junction bases: 2. CDR1 SNHLY and CDR2 FYNNEI come from the germline V gene.

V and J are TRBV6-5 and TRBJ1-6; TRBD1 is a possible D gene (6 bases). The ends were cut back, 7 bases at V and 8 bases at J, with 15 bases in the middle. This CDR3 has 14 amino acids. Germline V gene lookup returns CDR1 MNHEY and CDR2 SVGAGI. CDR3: CASTHRAGDSPLHF. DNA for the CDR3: TGTGCCAGCACCCACCGGGCAGGGGATTCACCCCTCCACTTT.

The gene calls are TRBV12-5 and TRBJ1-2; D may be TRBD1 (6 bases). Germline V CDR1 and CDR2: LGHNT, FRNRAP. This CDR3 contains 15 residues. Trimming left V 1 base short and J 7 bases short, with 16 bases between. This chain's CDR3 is CASGLGTGQGFGYTF. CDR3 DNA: TGTGCTAGTGGTTTGGGAACCGGGCAGGGGTTTGGCTACACCTTC.

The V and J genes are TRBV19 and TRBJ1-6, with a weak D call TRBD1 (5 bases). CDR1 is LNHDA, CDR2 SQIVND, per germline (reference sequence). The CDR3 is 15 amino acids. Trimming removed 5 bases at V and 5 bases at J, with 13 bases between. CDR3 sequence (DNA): TGTGCCAGTAGTCTGGGGGGGTCTCATAATTCACCCCTCCACTTT. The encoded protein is CASSLGGSHNSPLHF.

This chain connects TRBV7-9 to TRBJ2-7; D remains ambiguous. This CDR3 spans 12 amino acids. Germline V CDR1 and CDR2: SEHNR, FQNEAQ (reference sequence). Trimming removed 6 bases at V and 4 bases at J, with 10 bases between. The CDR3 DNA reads TGTGCCAGCAGTCCATCAGGTTACGAGCAGTACTTC. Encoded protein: CASSPSGYEQYF.

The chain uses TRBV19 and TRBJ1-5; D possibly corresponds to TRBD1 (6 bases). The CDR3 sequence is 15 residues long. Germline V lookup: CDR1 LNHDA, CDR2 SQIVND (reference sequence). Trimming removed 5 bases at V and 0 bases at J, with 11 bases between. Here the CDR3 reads CASSANRDSNQPQHF. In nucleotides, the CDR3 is TGTGCCAGTAGTGCCAACAGGGATAGCAATCAGCCCCAGCATTTT. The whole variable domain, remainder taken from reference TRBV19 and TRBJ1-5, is DGGITQSPKYLFRKEGQNVTLSCEQNLNHDAMYWYRQDPGQGLRLIYYSQIVNDFQKGDIAEGYSVSREKKESFPLTVTSAQKNPTAFYLCASSANRDSNQPQHFGDGTRLSIL.

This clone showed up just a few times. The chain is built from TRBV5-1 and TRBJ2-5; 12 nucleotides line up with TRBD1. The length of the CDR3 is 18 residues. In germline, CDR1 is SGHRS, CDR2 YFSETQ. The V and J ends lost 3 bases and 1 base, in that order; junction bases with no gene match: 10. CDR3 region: CASSWGTGGPRGQETQYF. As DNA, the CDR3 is TGCGCCAGCAGCTGGGGGACAGGGGGCCCACGAGGCCAAGAGACCCAGTACTTC.